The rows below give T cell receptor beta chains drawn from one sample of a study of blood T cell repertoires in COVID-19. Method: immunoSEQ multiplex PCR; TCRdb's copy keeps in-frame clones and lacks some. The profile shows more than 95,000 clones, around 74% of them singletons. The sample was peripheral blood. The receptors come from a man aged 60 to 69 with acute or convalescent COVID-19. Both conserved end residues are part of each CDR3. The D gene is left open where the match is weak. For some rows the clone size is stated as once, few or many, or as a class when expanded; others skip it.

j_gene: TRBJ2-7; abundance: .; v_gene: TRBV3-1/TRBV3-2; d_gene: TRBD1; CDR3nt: TGTGCCAGCAGCCTGGGACAGGGGGCTCGCGAGCAGTACTTC; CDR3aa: CASSLGQGAREQYF
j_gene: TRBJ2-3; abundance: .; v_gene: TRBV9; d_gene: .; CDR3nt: TGTGCCAGCAGCGTAACCGGGGTAGATACGCAGTATTTT; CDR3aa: CASSVTGVDTQYF
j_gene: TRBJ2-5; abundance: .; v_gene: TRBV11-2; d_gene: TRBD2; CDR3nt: TGTGCCAGCAGCTTAGTATTCCCAGCGGGAGAAGGGGAGACCCAGTACTTC; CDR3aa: CASSLVFPAGEGETQYF
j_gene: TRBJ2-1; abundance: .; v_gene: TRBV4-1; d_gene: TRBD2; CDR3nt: TGCGCCAGCAGCCAAGTCCTAGCGGGGGGCGGGGATGAGCAGTTCTTC; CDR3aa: CASSQVLAGGGDEQFF
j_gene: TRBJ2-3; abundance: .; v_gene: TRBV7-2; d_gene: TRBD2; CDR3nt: TGTGCCAGCAGCACCAGGACTAGCGGGAGCCCAGATACGCAGTATTTT; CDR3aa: CASSTRTSGSPDTQYF
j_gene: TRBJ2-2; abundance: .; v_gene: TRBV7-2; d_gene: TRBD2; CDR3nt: TGTGCCAGCAGCTCGCCGGGCGGGAGGAGGGGATCCGGGGAGCTGTTTTTT; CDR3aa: CASSSPGGRRGSGELFF
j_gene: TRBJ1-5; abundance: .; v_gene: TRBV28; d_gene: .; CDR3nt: TGTGCCAGCAGTTTCAATGTGCAGCCCCAGCATTTT; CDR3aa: CASSFNVQPQHF
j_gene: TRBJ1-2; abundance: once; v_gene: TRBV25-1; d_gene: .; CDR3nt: TGTGCCAGCAGTGGGGGACTCTATGGCTACACCTTC; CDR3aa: CASSGGLYGYTF
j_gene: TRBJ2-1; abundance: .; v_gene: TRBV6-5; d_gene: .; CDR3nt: TGTGCCAGCCGACCGGGGGACTCCTACAATGAGCAGTTCTTC; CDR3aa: CASRPGDSYNEQFF
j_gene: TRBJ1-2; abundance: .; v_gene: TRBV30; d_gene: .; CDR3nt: TGTGCCTGGAGCAGGGGTCCCGGGCCTAACTATGGCTACACCTTC; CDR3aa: CAWSRGPGPNYGYTF
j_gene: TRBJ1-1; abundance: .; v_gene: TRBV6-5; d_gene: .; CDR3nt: TGTGCCAGCCGGACAGTGAACACTGAAGCTTTCTTT; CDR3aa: CASRTVNTEAFF
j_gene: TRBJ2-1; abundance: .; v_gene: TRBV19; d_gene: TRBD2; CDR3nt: TGTGCCAGTAGTGGGCGGGGGGCATCGGGCTACAATGAGCAGTTCTTC; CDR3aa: CASSGRGASGYNEQFF
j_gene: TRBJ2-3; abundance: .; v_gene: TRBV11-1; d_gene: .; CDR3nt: TGTGCCAGCAGCTTAGACGGACATAGCACAGATACGCAGTATTTT; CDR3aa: CASSLDGHSTDTQYF
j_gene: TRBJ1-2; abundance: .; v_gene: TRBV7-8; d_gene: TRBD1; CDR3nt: TGTGCCAGCAGCTTACGGACAGGGGCCCCCCAATTCTATGGCTACACCTTC; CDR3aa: CASSLRTGAPQFYGYTF
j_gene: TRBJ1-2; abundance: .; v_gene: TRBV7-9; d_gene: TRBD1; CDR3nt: TGTGCCAGCAGCCATATAGGGACAGGGGTCGTCTATGGCTACACCTTC; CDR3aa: CASSHIGTGVVYGYTF
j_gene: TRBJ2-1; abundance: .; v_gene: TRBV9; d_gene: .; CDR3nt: TGTGCCAGCAGCGCCTCTAGCGACTCCTCCTACAATGAGCAGTTCTTC; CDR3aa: CASSASSDSSYNEQFF
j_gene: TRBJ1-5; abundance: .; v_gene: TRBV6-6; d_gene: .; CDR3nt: TGTGCCAGCCGGGGATCGGATCAGCCCCAGCATTTT; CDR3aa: CASRGSDQPQHF
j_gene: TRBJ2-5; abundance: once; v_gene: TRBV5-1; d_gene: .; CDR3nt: TGCGCCAGCAGCGAGAACAGGGGGGGATCAGAGACCCAGTACTTC; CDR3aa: CASSENRGGSETQYF
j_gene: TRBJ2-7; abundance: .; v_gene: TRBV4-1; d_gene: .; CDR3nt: TGCGCCAGCAGCCAAGTCGGGGCGGGGGCGAACGAGCAGTACTTC; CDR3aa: CASSQVGAGANEQYF
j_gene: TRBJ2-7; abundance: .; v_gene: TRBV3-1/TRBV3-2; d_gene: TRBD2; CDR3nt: TGTGCCAGCATAGATGGGACTACTTACGAGCAGTACTTC; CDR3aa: CASIDGTTYEQYF
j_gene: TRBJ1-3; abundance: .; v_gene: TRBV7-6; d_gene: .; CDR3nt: TGTGCCAGCAGCTTAACGGACATCCCGAGGAACACCATATATTTT; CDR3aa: CASSLTDIPRNTIYF
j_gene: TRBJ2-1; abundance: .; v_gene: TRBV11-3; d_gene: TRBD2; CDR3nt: TGTGCCAGCAGCTCGCTTAGCGGGAGAAAAAATGAGCAGTTCTTC; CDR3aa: CASSSLSGRKNEQFF
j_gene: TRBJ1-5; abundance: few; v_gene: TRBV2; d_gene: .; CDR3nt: TGTGCCAGCCAGTCCAATTCTCATACGCGGCTAATCCCCCAGCATTTT; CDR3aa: CASQSNSHTRLIPQHF
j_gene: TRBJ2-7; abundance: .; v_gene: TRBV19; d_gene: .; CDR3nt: TGTGCCAGTAGACTCGGACAGTCGGGCTCCTACGAGCAGTACTTC; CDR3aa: CASRLGQSGSYEQYF
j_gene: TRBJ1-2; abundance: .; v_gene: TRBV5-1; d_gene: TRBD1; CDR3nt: TGCGCCAGCAGCTTGGCCACAGGGGGCTATGGCTACACCTTC; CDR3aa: CASSLATGGYGYTF
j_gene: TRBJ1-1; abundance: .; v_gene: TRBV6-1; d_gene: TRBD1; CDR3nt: TGTGCCAGCAGTGAAAGACAGGGGGCCATTGGATGGTTCTTT; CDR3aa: CASSERQGAIGWFF
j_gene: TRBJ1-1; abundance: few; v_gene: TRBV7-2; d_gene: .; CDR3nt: TGTGCCAGCAGCTGGCAGGGGTACACTGAAGCTTTCTTT; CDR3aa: CASSWQGYTEAFF
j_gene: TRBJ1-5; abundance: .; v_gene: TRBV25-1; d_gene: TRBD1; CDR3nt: TGTGCCAGCAGCGGACAGGGGAATCAGCCCCAGCATTTT; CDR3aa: CASSGQGNQPQHF
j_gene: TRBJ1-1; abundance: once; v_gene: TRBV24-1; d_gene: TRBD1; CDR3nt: TGTGCCACCCAATCGAGACAGGGACTTGAAGCTTTCTTT; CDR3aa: CATQSRQGLEAFF
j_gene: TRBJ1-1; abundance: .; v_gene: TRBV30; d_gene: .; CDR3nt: TGTGCCTGGAGCCTCCGTCGGACAAGAGGTACTGAAGCTTTCTTT; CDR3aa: CAWSLRRTRGTEAFF
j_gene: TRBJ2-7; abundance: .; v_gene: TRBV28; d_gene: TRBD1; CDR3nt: TGTGCCAGCAGCTCGACAGGGGGAGTTGCCTACGAGCAGTACTTC; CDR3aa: CASSSTGGVAYEQYF
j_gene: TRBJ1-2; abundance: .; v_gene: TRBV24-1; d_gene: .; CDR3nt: TGTGCCACCAGTGACTTCACAGGGTCTGAACTATCAGGCTACACCTTC; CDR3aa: CATSDFTGSELSGYTF
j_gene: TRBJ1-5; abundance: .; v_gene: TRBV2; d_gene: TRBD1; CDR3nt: TGTGCCAGCAGCGGACAGGGGCGACAGCCCCAGCATTTT; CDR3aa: CASSGQGRQPQHF
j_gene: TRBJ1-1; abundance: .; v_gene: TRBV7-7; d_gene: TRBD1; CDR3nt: TGTGCCAGCAGCCACCAAGGGGGCCCCTACACTGAAGCTTTCTTT; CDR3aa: CASSHQGGPYTEAFF
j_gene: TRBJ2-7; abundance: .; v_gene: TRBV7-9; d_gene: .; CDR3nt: TGTGCCAGCAGCTTTAGGAGCTACGAGCAGTACTTC; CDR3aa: CASSFRSYEQYF
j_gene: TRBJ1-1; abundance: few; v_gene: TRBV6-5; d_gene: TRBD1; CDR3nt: TGTGCCAGCAGCTTGGACAGGGTGTTACCTTTCTTT; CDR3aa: CASSLDRVLPFF
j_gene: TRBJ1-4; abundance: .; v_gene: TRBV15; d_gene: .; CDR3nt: TGTGCCACCAGCAGAGATTCAAGGGGTCATGAAAAACTGTTTTTT; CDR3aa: CATSRDSRGHEKLFF
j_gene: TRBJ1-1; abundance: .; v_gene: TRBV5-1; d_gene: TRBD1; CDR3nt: TGCGCCAGCAGCTTGATTTCAGGGGGTACTGAAGCTTTCTTT; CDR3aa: CASSLISGGTEAFF
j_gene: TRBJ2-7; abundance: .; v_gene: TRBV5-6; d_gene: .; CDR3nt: TGTGCCAGCAGCTTATTAGACAGGAACCACGAGCAGTACTTC; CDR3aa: CASSLLDRNHEQYF
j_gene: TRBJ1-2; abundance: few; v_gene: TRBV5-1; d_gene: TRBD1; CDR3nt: TGCGCCAGCAGCGGCTCGAAGACAGGGCTCGATGGCTACACCTTC; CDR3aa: CASSGSKTGLDGYTF
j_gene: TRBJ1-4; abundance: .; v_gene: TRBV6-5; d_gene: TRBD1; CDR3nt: TGTGCCAGCAGTAGAGACAGGGTGGACGAAAAACTGTTTTTT; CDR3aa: CASSRDRVDEKLFF
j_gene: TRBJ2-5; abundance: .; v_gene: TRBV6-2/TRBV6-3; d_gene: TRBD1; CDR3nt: TGTGCCAGCAGTTACGGGGACAGGATGCCAGAGACCCAGTACTTC; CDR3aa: CASSYGDRMPETQYF
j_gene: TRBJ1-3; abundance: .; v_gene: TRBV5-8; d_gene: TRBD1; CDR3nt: TGTGCCAGCAGTCCCGGGACAGCCTCTGGAAACACCATATATTTT; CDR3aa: CASSPGTASGNTIYF
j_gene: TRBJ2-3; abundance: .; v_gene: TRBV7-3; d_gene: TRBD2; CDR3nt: TGTGCCAGCAGCCCACCTAGCGGACTAGTTTCGACGTGTATCACAGATACGCAGTATTTT; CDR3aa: CASSPPSGLVSTCITDTQYF
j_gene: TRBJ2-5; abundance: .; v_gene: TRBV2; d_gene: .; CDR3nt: TGTGCCAGCAGTGAGAACAGGGAGTTGGAGTACTTC; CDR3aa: CASSENRELEYF
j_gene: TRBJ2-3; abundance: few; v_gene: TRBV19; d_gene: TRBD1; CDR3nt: TGTGCCAGTAGTATATCCCGCAGGGGGCGGGATACGCAGTATTTT; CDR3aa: CASSISRRGRDTQYF